A single sample is the source of the 8 T cell receptor beta chains below, sequenced in a study of blood T cell repertoires in COVID-19. Assay: immunoSEQ multiplex PCR; the TCRdb copy retains only in-frame clones and omits some. This sample yields about 300,000 clones, of which roughly 80% are seen a single time; more than 8% belongs to the top ten. The sequenced material came from peripheral blood. The receptors come from a woman in her 50s who had recovered from COVID-19.

V is TRBV28 and J is TRBJ2-1, with TRBD1 identical over 7 bases. Per germline, CDR1 MDHEN and CDR2 SYDVKM. This CDR3 has 16 residues. The V and J ends lost 2 bases and 3 bases, in that order; junction bases with no gene match: 7. The CDR3 nucleotides are TGTGCCAGCAGTTTAGGGCCAGGGGGTCACTACAATGAGCAGTTCTTC. It is translated as CASSLGPGGHYNEQFF.

Only one count was recorded for this clone. This chain links TRBV2 with TRBJ1-4, with a possible D match to TRBD1 (5 bases). Germline loops: CDR1 SNHLY, CDR2 FYNNEI. The CDR3 is 13 residues long. Trimming took off 4 bases at V and 8 bases at J, with 11 bases between the two ends. The CDR3 spells CASSGRGGEKLFF. Here the CDR3 DNA reads TGTGCCAGCAGTGGGAGGGGTGGCGAAAAACTGTTTTTT.

The V call is TRBV19, the J call TRBJ1-1; TRBD1 is a possible D gene (5 bases). The CDR3 consists of 14 residues. V dropped 7 bases and J dropped 3 bases, with 15 bases sitting between them. Germline values: CDR1 LNHDA, CDR2 SQIVND (reference sequence). CDR3 amino acids: CASTQGADHTEAFF. CDR3 DNA: TGTGCCAGTACTCAAGGGGCGGACCACACTGAAGCTTTCTTT.

Many counts were recorded for this clone. This chain connects TRBV27 to TRBJ2-7; a possible D gene is TRBD1 (6 bases). There are 15 residues in the CDR3. Germline CDR1 is MNHEY and CDR2 is SMNVEV (reference sequence). Trimming shortened V by 1 base and J by 5 bases, and 15 bases separated the two germline ends. The CDR3 spells CASSLWGLEDHEQYF. CDR3 coding DNA: TGTGCCAGCAGTTTATGGGGGCTAGAAGACCACGAGCAGTACTTC.

The chain combines TRBV19 with TRBJ1-2, with D possibly being TRBD1 (6 bases). The V gene lost 7 bases and the J gene lost 9 bases, with 18 bases spanning the gap. This CDR3 is 13 amino acids long. Germline-derived CDR1 and CDR2 are LNHDA and SQIVND (reference sequence). The CDR3 region is CASKKAGGLSYTF. DNA of the CDR3: TGTGCCAGTAAAAAGGCGGGGGGCTTAAGCTACACCTTC.

This chain uses TRBV2 with TRBJ1-3, with TRBD1 as a possible D gene (5 bases). CDR3 length: 15 residues. Germline V gives CDR1 SNHLY, CDR2 FYNNEI. The V end lost 7 bases, the J end lost 0 bases, and 13 bases lay between the germline ends. The CDR3, as DNA: TGTGCCAGCAAGGTACAGGCACTCTCTGGAAACACCATATATTTT. Amino acid sequence: CASKVQALSGNTIYF. Filled out from reference TRBV2 and TRBJ1-3, the complete variable domain reads EPEVTQTPSHQVTQMGQEVILRCVPISNHLYFYWYRQILGQKVEFLVSFYNNEISEKSEIFDDQFSVERPDGSNFTLKIRSTKLEDSAMYFCASKVQALSGNTIYFGEGSWLTVV.

The table lists this clone with a count of one. This chain uses TRBV18 with TRBJ2-2, with a tentative D call TRBD2 (6 bases). Per the germline V gene, CDR1 is KGHSH and CDR2 is LQKENI. Trimming took off 3 bases at V and 5 bases at J, with 13 bases between the two ends. The CDR3 is 15 residues long. Here the CDR3 DNA reads TGTGCCAGCTCACCTCGAGGAGGAGGGACCGGGGAGCTGTTTTTT. This gives the protein CASSPRGGGTGELFF.

The DNA of the CDR3 is TGTGCCAGCAGCCAAGATTTAGGAGCCTATGGCTACACCTTC. Translating gives CASSQDLGAYGYTF. V is TRBV3-1 (or the pseudogene TRBV3-2) and J is TRBJ1-2, with unresolved D. Trimming cost V 0 bases and J 4 bases, with 9 bases left between them. Germline assignment: CDR1 LGHDT and CDR2 YNNKEL (reference sequence). The CDR3 is 14 residues long.